Each of the 5 T cell receptor beta chains below was sequenced from the same sample in a study of TIL therapy for anti-PD-1-resistant metastatic lung cancer. This was the immunoSEQ v3 assay. Sequenced by immunoSEQ multiplex PCR; TCRdb stores in-frame clones only, minus some. Among more than 90,000 clones listed, roughly 65% were seen once. The time point denotes: pre-treatment sample, taken before nivolumab and TIL therapy. Tumor tissue came from excised metastases, mostly pleural nodules or supraclavicular lymph nodes. Sequenced material: tumor tissue, taken at baseline. These receptor sequences come from a person aged 25 to 79 with non-small cell lung cancer.

The chain links TRBV5-8 to TRBJ2-1; 10 nucleotides align to TRBD1. CDR3 length equals 14 residues. Germline CDR1 SGHTS, CDR2 YDEGEE. J gave up 6 bases and V 4 bases, and 4 bases lay outside the gene matches. Here the CDR3 DNA reads TGTGCCAGCAGCCCGGGACAGGGGTCCAATGAGCAGTTCTTC. It encodes CASSPGQGSNEQFF.

This clone was observed many times. The V call is TRBV30, the J call TRBJ2-6, with D hard to call. Germline CDR1 is GTSNPN and CDR2 is SVGIG (reference sequence). This CDR3 region has 15 residues. The germline V and J ends were trimmed by 3 bases and 0 bases, with 9 bases remaining between them. CDR3 sequence: CAWSSQLSGANVLTF. The CDR3 DNA is TGTGCCTGGAGCTCCCAGCTCTCTGGGGCCAACGTCCTGACTTTC. The full variable domain, completed using reference TRBV30 and TRBJ2-6, is SQTIHQWPATLVQPVGSPLSLECTVEGTSNPNLYWYRQAAGRGLQLLFYSVGIGQISSEVPQNLSASRPQDRQFILSSKKLLLSDSGFYLCAWSSQLSGANVLTFGAGSRLTVL.

The DNA for the CDR3 is TGTGCCAGCAAGAAGGAAACCTACGAGCAGTACTTC. Translation gives CASKKETYEQYF. V gene TRBV2 combines with J gene TRBJ2-7; D uncertain. Germline V CDR1 and CDR2: SNHLY, FYNNEI. V was trimmed by 7 bases and J by 2 bases, leaving 9 bases between them. CDR3 length: 12 residues.

This sequence joins TRBV6-5 and TRBJ2-7; maybe TRBD1 (5 bases). Germline CDR1 and CDR2: MNHEY and SVGAGI. V dropped 6 bases and J dropped 1 base, with 13 bases sitting between them. This CDR3 comprises 14 residues. The CDR3 protein is CASSPQTASYEQYF. CDR3 sequence (DNA): TGTGCCAGCAGCCCCCAGACAGCTTCCTACGAGCAGTACTTC.

The gene calls are TRBV28 and TRBJ2-7; 7 bases map to TRBD1. Germline CDR1 is MDHEN and CDR2 is SYDVKM. The length of the CDR3 is 14 residues. Trimming cost V 3 bases and J 1 base; bases outside gene matches: 3. CDR3 region: CASSLRQGSYEQYF. The CDR3 coding sequence is TGTGCCAGCAGTTTGAGACAGGGATCCTACGAGCAGTACTTC. Drawing the rest from reference TRBV28 and TRBJ2-7, the complete variable domain is DVKVTQSSRYLVKRTGEKVFLECVQDMDHENMFWYRQDPGLGLRLIYFSYDVKMKEKGDIPEGYSVSREKKERFSLILESASTNQTSMYLCASSLRQGSYEQYFGPGTRLTVT.